One and the same sample provided the 15 T cell receptor beta chains below, sequenced in a study of cytomegalovirus exposure and HLA in healthy donors. This PCR relied on a set of 60 Vbeta primers and 13 Jbeta primers. The repertoire was sequenced with immunoSEQ multiplex PCR; TCRdb's copy has only in-frame clones and lacks some. In total, the table holds approximately 120,000 clones. The specimen was PBMCs. The receptors here all came from a woman aged 60-70 years in good health and CMV-seronegative.

This rearrangement joins TRBV27 to TRBJ1-1; TRBD1 aligns across 8 bases. The germline V gene encodes CDR1 MNHEY and CDR2 SMNVEV (reference sequence). V lost 8 bases to trimming and J lost 11 bases; unmatched junction nucleotides: 7. The CDR3 is 11 residues long. The CDR3 is CASPGTGMAFF. CDR3 nucleotides: TGTGCCAGCCCCGGGACAGGCATGGCTTTCTTT.

The chain recombines TRBV5-1 with TRBJ1-2; maybe TRBD1 (5 bases). V was trimmed by 0 bases and J by 4 bases, leaving 16 bases between them. This CDR3 has 16 residues. Germline V gene lookup returns CDR1 SGHRS and CDR2 YFSETQ. In nucleotides, the CDR3 is TGCGCCAGCAGCTTGGGGGCCATGGGGGGTACCTATGGCTACACCTTC. Its protein is CASSLGAMGGTYGYTF.

J is TRBJ1-3 and V is TRBV2; D perhaps matches TRBD1 (5 bases). Germline V CDR1 and CDR2: SNHLY, FYNNEI. Trimming stripped 1 base from V and 3 bases from J, with 7 bases between. This CDR3 region has 14 residues. CDR3: CASSEVGLGNTIYF. The CDR3 DNA reads as TGTGCCAGCAGTGAAGTGGGGCTTGGAAACACCATATATTTT.

V usage is TRBV6-6 and J usage is TRBJ1-1, with no clear D. CDR1 and CDR2 (germline): MNHNY, SVGAGI (reference sequence). This CDR3 region has 14 residues. V dropped 2 bases and J dropped 6 bases, with 13 bases sitting between them. The CDR3 sequence: CASSYRQDPPEAFF. The CDR3, as DNA: TGTGCCAGCAGTTACCGGCAGGATCCCCCTGAAGCTTTCTTT.

The CDR3 region has the DNA TGTGCCAGCAGTTTATCCCCCCGGGCGGGCAGCGGGGCTTACAATGAGCAGTTCTTC. This translates into CASSLSPRAGSGAYNEQFF. The chain recombines TRBV28 with TRBJ2-1; TRBD2 aligns across 7 bases. The CDR3 covers 19 residues. The V gene end was trimmed by 1 base and the J gene end by 4 bases; junction bases not matched to a gene: 16. Germline loops: CDR1 MDHEN, CDR2 SYDVKM.

This chain joins TRBV27 and TRBJ2-5; D might be TRBD2 (6 bases). There are 10 residues in the CDR3. V was shortened by 8 bases and J by 5 bases, with 6 bases between the two germline ends. Germline V CDR1 and CDR2: MNHEY, SMNVEV (reference sequence). CDR3 residues: CASGGETQYF. CDR3 sequence (DNA): TGTGCCAGCGGGGGGGAGACCCAGTACTTC.

The chain uses TRBV11-2 and TRBJ2-7; 12 nucleotides agree with TRBD1. V shed 5 bases, J shed 3 bases, and the junction held 17 bases outside the gene matches. This CDR3 spans 19 amino acids. Germline assignment: CDR1 SGHAT and CDR2 FQNNGV. This chain's CDR3 is CASSTIRDRGPKTYYEQYF. The CDR3 DNA reads TGTGCCAGCAGCACCATACGGGACAGGGGGCCTAAAACTTACTACGAGCAGTACTTC.

The chain joins TRBV11-2 to TRBJ2-7; D is unresolved. Germline CDR1 is SGHAT and CDR2 is FQNNGV. The CDR3 is 18 amino acids. Trimming removed 1 base from V and 1 base from J, with 20 bases in between. CDR3 DNA sequence: TGTGCCAGCAGCTTAGGACAATTGCCAGCCTGGGTATCCTACGAGCAGTACTTC. It encodes CASSLGQLPAWVSYEQYF. The whole variable domain, remainder taken from reference TRBV11-2 and TRBJ2-7, is EAGVAQSPRYKIIEKRQSVAFWCNPISGHATLYWYQQILGQGPKLLIQFQNNGVVDDSQLPKDRFSAERLKGVDSTLKIQPAKLEDSAVYLCASSLGQLPAWVSYEQYFGPGTRLTVT.

This chain connects TRBV19 to TRBJ2-1; maybe TRBD2 (5 bases). CDR1 and CDR2 from the germline V gene are LNHDA and SQIVND (reference sequence). CDR3 size: 16 residues. V was cut by 3 bases and J by 4 bases, with 16 bases left in between. This CDR3 is CASSIFAGALYNEQFF. The DNA of the CDR3 is TGTGCCAGTAGTATCTTTGCGGGCGCCTTATACAATGAGCAGTTCTTC.

The chain links TRBV6-5 to TRBJ1-3, with D tentatively TRBD1 (6 bases). Trimming stripped 4 bases from V and 5 bases from J, with 15 bases between. The CDR3 sequence is 15 residues long. CDR1 MNHEY and CDR2 SVGAGI come from the germline V gene. The CDR3 bases are TGTGCCAGCAGTTCCCAAGGCACAGGGAGAAACACCATATATTTT. As protein: CASSSQGTGRNTIYF.

J is TRBJ2-7 and V is TRBV5-8, with TRBD1 identical over 8 bases. The junction had 5 bases not matched to a gene; V was cut back by 0 bases and J by 3 bases. Germline V gene data show CDR1 as SGHTS and CDR2 as YDEGEE. The CDR3 totals 15 residues. The CDR3: CASSLGAGQGYEQYF. As DNA, the CDR3 is TGTGCCAGCAGCTTGGGAGCTGGACAGGGCTACGAGCAGTACTTC.

The chain employs TRBV25-1 and TRBJ1-1; TRBD1 matches at 10 bases. The CDR3 length is 14 residues. Germline CDR1 MGHDK, CDR2 SYGVNS. After removal of 2 bases from V and 7 bases from J, the junction contained 4 bases not matched to a gene. The CDR3, as DNA: TGTGCCAGCAGTGAACCGGGACAGGGGCGTGAAGCTTTCTTT. Translating it yields CASSEPGQGREAFF.

V and J are TRBV28 and TRBJ1-2; TRBD1 is a possible D gene (5 bases). The germline CDR1 and CDR2 sequences are MDHEN and SYDVKM. The V and J ends lost 7 bases and 8 bases respectively, with 14 bases between them. The CDR3 is 12 amino acids. The chain's CDR3 is CASTTGGGGYTF. Here the CDR3 DNA reads TGTGCCAGCACCACCGGGGGGGGAGGCTACACCTTC.

V gene TRBV5-1 combines with J gene TRBJ2-7, with 11 nucleotides matching TRBD2. CDR3 length: 17 amino acids. V shed 2 bases, J shed 4 bases, and the junction held 11 bases outside the gene matches. In germline, CDR1 is SGHRS, CDR2 YFSETQ. The CDR3 DNA reads TGCGCCAGCAGCTTAGTCTACCTTAGCGGGGGGGGATACGAGCAGTACTTC. Encoded protein: CASSLVYLSGGGYEQYF.

The chain carries TRBV27 and TRBJ2-5, with D maybe TRBD2 (5 bases). Germline CDR1 reads MNHEY; CDR2 reads SMNVEV (reference sequence). The V end was cut by 0 bases, the J end by 3 bases, with 8 bases between. This CDR3 is built from 14 residues. In DNA form, the CDR3 reads TGTGCCAGCAGTTTATCCCCACTAGAAGAGACCCAGTACTTC. Its protein product is CASSLSPLEETQYF.